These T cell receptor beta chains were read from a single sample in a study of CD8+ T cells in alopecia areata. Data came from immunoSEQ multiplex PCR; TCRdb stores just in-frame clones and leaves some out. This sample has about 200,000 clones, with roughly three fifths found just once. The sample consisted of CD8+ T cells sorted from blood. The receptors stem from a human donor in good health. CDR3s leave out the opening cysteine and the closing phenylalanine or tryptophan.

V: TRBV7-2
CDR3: ASSPGAYTDTQY

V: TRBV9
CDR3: ASSVDVGGPSEQF

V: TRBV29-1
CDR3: SGFSGDTQY

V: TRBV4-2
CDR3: ASSQTSGGATDEQF

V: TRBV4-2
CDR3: ASSQEVNQPQH

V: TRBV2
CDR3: ASIHTGRTDTQY

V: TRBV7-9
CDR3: ASSSSAFSGTEAF

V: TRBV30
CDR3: AWRGQSNEQF

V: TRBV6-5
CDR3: ASSYGQGPEEQY

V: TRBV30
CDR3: AWSDGITNYGYT

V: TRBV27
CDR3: ASGPAGQIYEQY

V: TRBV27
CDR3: ASSRGQNYGYT

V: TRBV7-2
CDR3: ASSLNAPWGYT

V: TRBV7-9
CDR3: ASSLGQGNYEQY

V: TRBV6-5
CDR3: ASSNTGYEGNEQF

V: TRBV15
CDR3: ATSRPEGGARGTQY

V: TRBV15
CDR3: ATSRDNEQF

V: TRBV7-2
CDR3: ASSSPGIQYEQY

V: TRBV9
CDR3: ASSSRQGGYT

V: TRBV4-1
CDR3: ASSPMRGNSPLH

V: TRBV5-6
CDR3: ASSDGQGGWHGYT

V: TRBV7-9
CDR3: ASSRSGQGNNYGYT

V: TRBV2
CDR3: ASRAGQGVDSPLH

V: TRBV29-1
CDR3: SVVLGGHYEQY

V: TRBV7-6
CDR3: ASSLGGGSYNSPLH

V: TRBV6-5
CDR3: ASSSGEADTQY

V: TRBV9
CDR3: ASSMGTDTQY

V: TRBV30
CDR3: AWSYSSYEQY

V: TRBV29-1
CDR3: SAERAGGLHNEQF

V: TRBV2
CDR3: ASGMGHANTEAF

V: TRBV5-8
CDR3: ASSLGIPRDTQY

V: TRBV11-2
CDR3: ASSSADLEAF

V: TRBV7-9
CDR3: ASSPGDPRSQPQH

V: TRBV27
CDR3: ASSPEVTANEKLF

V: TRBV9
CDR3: ASSTDGGTQETQY

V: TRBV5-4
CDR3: ASSLDGAGDTQY

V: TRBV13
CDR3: ASSLGSPGAQY

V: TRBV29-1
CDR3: SVEYRDREYYGYT

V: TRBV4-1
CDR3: ASSQLGTDTYEQY

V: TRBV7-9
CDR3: ASSPTTRRPSADTQY

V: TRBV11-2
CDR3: ASMAGPNEQF

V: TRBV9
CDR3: ASSVGWDTKGANYGYT

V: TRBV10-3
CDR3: AISEGGASGAF

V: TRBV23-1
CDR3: ASSSPGEAF

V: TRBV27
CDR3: ASSLSYRDTQY

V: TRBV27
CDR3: ASSSLAGVKDEQF